The sequence of this T cell receptor beta chain was determined in a study of T-cell memory formation after mild COVID-19. Each CDR3 protein is one row after TCRdb ran MiXCR on the 5' RACE reads. The sample records 57,000 or so distinct CDR3 sequences, about a tenth being singletons. Germline V CDR1 and CDR2: MNHNY, SVGAGI (reference sequence). This CDR3 is 12 amino acids long. V gave up 5 bases and J gave up 2 bases, with 5 bases separating them. This chain uses TRBV6-6 with TRBJ2-3, with D hard to call. What was sequenced was PBMCs or a T cell subset sorted from them (not recorded which). This TCR derives from a young man who had mild COVID-19 (a few samples of this study predate the infection). Cell type and time point are not known. This CDR3 is CASSPTTDTQYF. DNA for the CDR3: TGTGCCAGCAGTCCGACCACAGATACGCAGTATTTT.